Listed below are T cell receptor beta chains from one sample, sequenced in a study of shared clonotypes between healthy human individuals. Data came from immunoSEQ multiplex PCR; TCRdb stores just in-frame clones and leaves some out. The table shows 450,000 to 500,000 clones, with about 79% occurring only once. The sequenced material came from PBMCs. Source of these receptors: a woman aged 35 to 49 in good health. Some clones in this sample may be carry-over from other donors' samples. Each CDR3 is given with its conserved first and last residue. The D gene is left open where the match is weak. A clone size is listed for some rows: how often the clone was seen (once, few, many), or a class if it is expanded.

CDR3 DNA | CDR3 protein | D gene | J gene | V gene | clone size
TGCGCCAGCAGCTTTGGACTAGCGGGCACAGATACGCAGTATTTT | CASSFGLAGTDTQYF | TRBD2 | TRBJ2-3 | TRBV5-1 | once
TGTGCCAGCACCACGGACAGGTACCAAGAGACCCAGTACTTC | CASTTDRYQETQYF | TRBD1 | TRBJ2-5 | TRBV11-2 | .
TGTGCCAGCAGTCTTAGACTAGTCACAGATACGCAGTATTTT | CASSLRLVTDTQYF | . | TRBJ2-3 | TRBV27 | .
TGTGCCAGCAGCTTGGCCGGGACTAGCCCCGATGAGCAGTTCTTC | CASSLAGTSPDEQFF | TRBD2 | TRBJ2-1 | TRBV7-3 | .
TGTGCCAGCAGCCCAAGGTCGGGGGGCAATCAGCCCCAGCATTTT | CASSPRSGGNQPQHF | . | TRBJ1-5 | TRBV28 | few
TGCGCCAGCAGCTTGTGGGAGAACACTGAAGCTTTCTTT | CASSLWENTEAFF | . | TRBJ1-1 | TRBV5-1 | .
TGTGCCAGTGACCCCAGGGGGAGGGCGGCTTTACAGCAGTACTTC | CASDPRGRAALQQYF | . | TRBJ2-7 | TRBV2 | once
TGTGCCAGCAGGTACCGCGGGAGTCCCTACAATGAGCAGTTCTTC | CASRYRGSPYNEQFF | TRBD2 | TRBJ2-1 | TRBV7-9 | once
TGTGCCAGCAGCGCCAATGCCGGGACAGGGGGTTTTGGCTATGGCTACACCTTC | CASSANAGTGGFGYGYTF | TRBD1 | TRBJ1-2 | TRBV9 | .
TGTGCCTGGAGTACCCAGGGGGGACTCGAAAAACTGTTTTTT | CAWSTQGGLEKLFF | TRBD1 | TRBJ1-4 | TRBV30 | .
TGTGCCAGCAGTGAAAGGGACCGTGTGGGGGAGCTGTTTTTT | CASSERDRVGELFF | . | TRBJ2-2 | TRBV6-1 | .
TGTGCCAGCAGTTTATTGCCAGTCTCCTACGAGCAGTACTTC | CASSLLPVSYEQYF | . | TRBJ2-7 | TRBV28 | .
TGTGCCAGCAGGGACAGGACAGGGAGCACAGATACGCAGTATTTT | CASRDRTGSTDTQYF | TRBD1 | TRBJ2-3 | TRBV2 | many
TGTGCCAGCAGCCCGGGACTAGCGGGTTCCTACGAGCAGTACTTC | CASSPGLAGSYEQYF | TRBD2 | TRBJ2-7 | TRBV7-9 | .
TGTGCCAGCAGCGTAACCCGGGACACTGAAGCTTTCTTT | CASSVTRDTEAFF | . | TRBJ1-1 | TRBV9 | many
TGTGCCAGCGCTGCAGCCTCCTACGAGCAGTACTTC | CASAAASYEQYF | . | TRBJ2-7 | TRBV7-2 | once
TGTGCCAGCAGCCCAGGGGGACTAGCGGGAGGAGTAGGGGAGCTGTTTTTT | CASSPGGLAGGVGELFF | TRBD2 | TRBJ2-2 | TRBV11-3 | .
TGTGCCAGCAGTGACTCGACTAGCGGGAGCAATGAGCAGTTCTTC | CASSDSTSGSNEQFF | TRBD2 | TRBJ2-1 | TRBV6-4 | .